This T cell receptor (beta chain) originates from a study of regulatory T cells in long-lasting Graves disease. Time point specified: newly diagnosed GD, antithyroid drugs for less than 3 months. Scientists built the TCR library using RNA that was extracted from PBMCs. By American Thyroid Association guidelines, Graves' disease was diagnosed in the cohort. CDR1 and CDR2 (germline): SGHAT, FQNNGV. This CDR3 region has 12 residues. Trimming cost V 4 bases and J 9 bases, with 12 bases left between them. Library construction for TCR beta used iRepertoire HTBI primers and Arm-PCR of CDR3 regions. Authors' data handling: Throughout the samples, researchers identified around 65 TRBV and approximately 15 TRBJ segments. TCRdb reprocessed the multiplex PCR reads via MiXCR and lists one record per CDR3 protein. These V and J calls are TCRdb output, not the study's own analysis. There are under 800,000 distinct CDR3 sequences in the sample; roughly 15% occur only once, and about 18% lies in the top ten.

There are many counts of this clonotype. These data are also associated with another study on T cells in Graves' hyperthyroidism and ophthalmopathy. That study reports: The HTBI primer set served for first-round RT-PCR of the TCR CDR3.

The J gene is TRBJ2-5, the V gene TRBV11-2, with D possibly TRBD1 on 6 matching bases. This TCR came from a woman in her 30s with Graves disease. The sequences come from peripheral blood mononuclear cells (PBMCs), collected at new diagnosis, from a patient treated with antithyroid drugs. The CDR3 is CASSSPGAAQYF. The DNA of the CDR3 is TGTGCCAGCAGCTCTCCAGGGGCGGCCCAGTACTTC. Using reference TRBV11-2 and TRBJ2-5 for the parts outside the CDR3, the full variable domain is EAGVAQSPRYKIIEKRQSVAFWCNPISGHATLYWYQQILGQGPKLLIQFQNNGVVDDSQLPKDRFSAERLKGVDSTLKIQPAKLEDSAVYLCASSSPGAAQYFGPGTRLLVL.